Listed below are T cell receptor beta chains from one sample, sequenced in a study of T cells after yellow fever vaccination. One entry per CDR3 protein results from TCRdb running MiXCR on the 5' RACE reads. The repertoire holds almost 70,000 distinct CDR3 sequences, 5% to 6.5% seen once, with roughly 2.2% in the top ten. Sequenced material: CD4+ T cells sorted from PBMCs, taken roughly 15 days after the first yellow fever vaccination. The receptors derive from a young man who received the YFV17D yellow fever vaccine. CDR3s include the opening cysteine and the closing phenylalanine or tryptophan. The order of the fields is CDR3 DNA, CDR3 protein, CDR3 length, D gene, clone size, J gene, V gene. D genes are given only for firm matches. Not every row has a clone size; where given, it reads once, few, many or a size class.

TGCGCCAGCAGCCCCGGGACAGGGTCGTCCTACGAGCAGTACTTC,CASSPGTGSSYEQYF,15,TRBD1,many,TRBJ2-7,TRBV5-1
TGTGCCAGCAGCTCCCGACTAGCGGGGGTTGGAGATACGCAGTATTTT,CASSSRLAGVGDTQYF,16,TRBD2,many,TRBJ2-3,TRBV7-2
TGCAGCGTTGGGGGGAACACCGGGGAGCTGTTTTTT,CSVGGNTGELFF,12,.,many,TRBJ2-2,TRBV29-1
TGTGCCAGCAGGGGACCGGGGACTCACACCACCTACGAGCAGTACTTC,CASRGPGTHTTYEQYF,16,.,many,TRBJ2-7,TRBV7-2
TGTGCCAGCAGCCCCAGGAGTACGGACCTAGATACGCAGTATTTT,CASSPRSTDLDTQYF,15,.,many,TRBJ2-3,TRBV7-2
TGTGCCAGCACCCGACAGAGGACTGAAGCTTTCTTT,CASTRQRTEAFF,12,.,many,TRBJ1-1,TRBV11-2
TGTGCCAGCAGCACGGAGTATACGCAGTATTTT,CASSTEYTQYF,11,.,many,TRBJ2-3,TRBV7-8
TGTGCCAGCAGTTTGGGTCAGGGAGCGAACACTGAAGCTTTCTTT,CASSLGQGANTEAFF,15,.,many,TRBJ1-1,TRBV7-9
TGCGCCAGCAGCTTGGCCGCTGGGCGGGACCAAGAGACCCAGTACTTC,CASSLAAGRDQETQYF,16,.,few,TRBJ2-5,TRBV5-1
TGTGCCAGCAGTAGCCTCATTGGAGCTTTCTTT,CASSSLIGAFF,11,.,many,TRBJ1-1,TRBV12-3/TRBV12-4
TGTGCCAGCAGTCCTAGCGGGTCTTACAATGAGCAGTTCTTC,CASSPSGSYNEQFF,14,TRBD2,many,TRBJ2-1,TRBV12-3/TRBV12-4
TGTGCCAGCAGTACCCGAGGCTACGAGCAGTACTTC,CASSTRGYEQYF,12,.,many,TRBJ2-7,TRBV12-3/TRBV12-4
TGTGCCAGCAGCTCCCGTGGTGACAGCAGGACCGGGGAGCTGTTTTTT,CASSSRGDSRTGELFF,16,.,many,TRBJ2-2,TRBV12-3/TRBV12-4
TGTGCCAGCAGCAAGACTAGCGGGGGGAGGGGTGAGCAGTTCTTC,CASSKTSGGRGEQFF,15,TRBD2,many,TRBJ2-1,TRBV7-2
TGTGCCAGCACTCAAGAGACAGGGGTTCAGCCCCAGCATTTT,CASTQETGVQPQHF,14,TRBD1,many,TRBJ1-5,TRBV2
TGCGCCAGCAGCCCAGGGGAGAAGGGGGTCGATGAGCAGTTCTTC,CASSPGEKGVDEQFF,15,.,many,TRBJ2-1,TRBV5-1
TGTGCCAGCTCACCCTCCGCAGAGACCCAGTACTTC,CASSPSAETQYF,12,.,many,TRBJ2-5,TRBV18
TGCGCCAGCAGCAGGGGGACTACCAACACCGGGGAGCTGTTTTTT,CASSRGTTNTGELFF,15,.,many,TRBJ2-2,TRBV4-3
TGCAGTTTCCCCGGTAGCGGGGGGGCCGGTGAGCAGTTCTTC,CSFPGSGGAGEQFF,14,TRBD2,many,TRBJ2-1,TRBV20-1
TGTGCCATCAGTGAGCAAGGGGGCCACACAGATACGCAGTATTTT,CAISEQGGHTDTQYF,15,TRBD1,many,TRBJ2-3,TRBV10-3
TGTGCCAGCAGCCTCGGGGGGGGAGCCGGGGAGCTGTTTTTT,CASSLGGGAGELFF,14,TRBD2,many,TRBJ2-2,TRBV11-1
TGTGCCAGCAGCTGGGGTGGGTTTTCGACAGGGGTGAACACCGGGGAGCTGTTTTTT,CASSWGGFSTGVNTGELFF,19,TRBD1,many,TRBJ2-2,TRBV5-4
TGTGCCAGCAGTTACTCGACGGACCGTACCTACAATGAGCAGTTCTTC,CASSYSTDRTYNEQFF,16,.,many,TRBJ2-1,TRBV6-5
TGTGCCAGCAGTGAAACGAACAGTTGGAGCAATCAGCCCCAGCATTTT,CASSETNSWSNQPQHF,16,.,many,TRBJ1-5,TRBV25-1
TGTGCCAGCAGCTTGGAGCACGGCTACACCTTC,CASSLEHGYTF,11,.,many,TRBJ1-2,TRBV7-9
TGTGCCAGCAGCTCGACAGGCTACGAGCAGTACTTC,CASSSTGYEQYF,12,.,many,TRBJ2-7,TRBV7-2
TGTGCCAGCAGCCAAGGACTAGCGGGGAACACCGGGGAGCTGTTTTTT,CASSQGLAGNTGELFF,16,TRBD2,many,TRBJ2-2,TRBV3-1
TGCGCCAGCAGCCTGGGACAGCCGGGAGATACGCAGTATTTT,CASSLGQPGDTQYF,14,TRBD1,many,TRBJ2-3,TRBV5-1
TGCAGTGCTAGAGTCCCGGGGAGACCTCACACCGGGGAGCTGTTTTTT,CSARVPGRPHTGELFF,16,.,.,TRBJ2-2,TRBV20-1
TGTGCCAGCAGTTACTCGATCGCGGGGGGGGCCCGGGAGACCCAGTACTTC,CASSYSIAGGARETQYF,17,TRBD2,many,TRBJ2-5,TRBV6-5
TGTGCCAGCAGCCCTCTCAGCGGGGGGGCTAACAATGAGCAGTTCTTC,CASSPLSGGANNEQFF,16,TRBD2,many,TRBJ2-1,TRBV3-1
TGCGCCAGCAGCCAAGGGGCCCGAGCGGGGGGATTCATTGAGCAGTTCTTC,CASSQGARAGGFIEQFF,17,TRBD2,many,TRBJ2-1,TRBV4-3
TGTGCCAGCAGCTTATATTACAACAATCAGCCCCAGCATTTT,CASSLYYNNQPQHF,14,.,many,TRBJ1-5,TRBV7-2
TGTGCCATCAGTGAGTCGGCTAGCTCAGGAGAGACCCAGTACTTC,CAISESASSGETQYF,15,.,many,TRBJ2-5,TRBV10-3
TGTGCCAGCAGCCCCATAACGGCCACAGATACGCAGTATTTT,CASSPITATDTQYF,14,.,many,TRBJ2-3,TRBV9
TGCGCCAGCAGCACCGGGGGGGGCTCCTACAATGAGCAGTTCTTC,CASSTGGGSYNEQFF,15,TRBD2,many,TRBJ2-1,TRBV5-1
TGTGCCAGCAGCTATGGACAGGGCGGTGCCGGTGAAAAACTGTTTTTT,CASSYGQGGAGEKLFF,16,TRBD1,many,TRBJ1-4,TRBV7-2
TGCGCCAGCAGCGAATCAGAGAACACTGAAGCTTTCTTT,CASSESENTEAFF,13,.,many,TRBJ1-1,TRBV5-1
TGCGCCAGCAGGCTCGCCAGGGTAGTATCTGAAAAACTGTTTTTT,CASRLARVVSEKLFF,15,.,many,TRBJ1-4,TRBV4-1
TGTGCCAGCAGCCCTCCGGGGGACAGGGGAAAAACGGCTTTC,CASSPPGDRGKTAF,14,TRBD1,many,TRBJ1-2,TRBV6-5
TGTGCCAGCAGCTTAAGTGGGGGAGGTTCACCCCTCCACTTT,CASSLSGGGSPLHF,14,.,.,TRBJ1-6,TRBV7-3
TGTGCCAGTAGTATTGTGCAGGGCGTCAAAATCTATGGCTACACCTTC,CASSIVQGVKIYGYTF,16,.,.,TRBJ1-2,TRBV19
TGTGCCAGCAGCGGGACAGGAGAGACCCAGTACTTC,CASSGTGETQYF,12,TRBD1,many,TRBJ2-5,TRBV6-2/TRBV6-3
TGCAGTGCTTATGGACAGGGACCAGAAAAACTGTTTTTT,CSAYGQGPEKLFF,13,TRBD1,medium-sized,TRBJ1-4,TRBV20-1
TGTGCCGAGGACAGGAGCACAAACACTGAAGCTTTCTTT,CAEDRSTNTEAFF,13,TRBD1,many,TRBJ1-1,TRBV7-6